The sequence of this T cell receptor beta chain was determined in a study of T-cell memory formation after mild COVID-19. MiXCR, applied by TCRdb to the 5' RACE reads, yields one record per CDR3 protein. Counted here are around 80,000 distinct CDR3 sequences, over 11% occurring once; the ten biggest clones make up 30% to 35%. The CDR3 length is 10 residues. Germline V gene data show CDR1 as DFQATT and CDR2 as SNEGSKA (reference sequence). The specimen sequenced was PBMCs or a T cell subset sorted from them (not recorded which). The rearrangement uses TRBV20-1 and TRBJ2-6, with D unclear. This TCR was recovered from an adult woman who had mild COVID-19 (a few samples of this study predate the infection). Cell type and time point are not known. CDR3 DNA sequence: TGCATAGCAGGGGCCAACGTCCTGACTTTC. It yields the protein CIAGANVLTF.